These 14 T cell receptor beta chains were all obtained from the same sample, sequenced in a study of cytomegalovirus exposure and HLA in healthy donors. PCR employed 60 Vbeta and 13 Jbeta primers. Only in-frame clones appear in the TCRdb table, and some are missing; sequencing was by immunoSEQ multiplex PCR. The table has fewer than 150,000 clones, around 73% seen once; the top ten hold 1% to 1.5%. Material for sequencing was PBMCs. Source of these receptors: a man aged 45 to 65 in good health and CMV-seronegative.

This clone was observed a few times. The chain recombines TRBV2 with TRBJ2-7; 7 bases match TRBD1. The CDR3 length is 14 residues. Germline V gene lookup returns CDR1 SNHLY and CDR2 FYNNEI. With V trimmed by 3 bases and J by 3 bases, 5 bases remained unmatched. The CDR3 region is CASSDEGADYEQYF. CDR3 DNA sequence: TGTGCCAGCAGTGACGAGGGGGCCGACTACGAGCAGTACTTC.

V and J are TRBV2 and TRBJ2-7; 10 positions match TRBD1. The CDR3 consists of 15 residues. Germline trimming cut 5 bases from V and 2 bases from J; bases unmatched to any gene: 6. Per germline, CDR1 SNHLY and CDR2 FYNNEI. CDR3 sequence reads: CASSIRTGGTYEQYF. Written as DNA, the CDR3 is TGTGCCAGCAGTATTAGGACAGGGGGGACCTACGAGCAGTACTTC.

The chain links TRBV10-2 to TRBJ2-1, with 10 bases identical to TRBD2. The CDR3 covers 14 residues. After removal of 6 bases from V and 7 bases from J, the junction contained 6 bases not matched to a gene. CDR1 is WSHSY, CDR2 SAAADI, per germline. The CDR3 DNA is TGCGCCAGCAGAAGCGGGAGGGCCGAGAATGAGCAGTTCTTC. It is translated as CASRSGRAENEQFF.

This sequence joins TRBV19 and TRBJ2-4; D gene ambiguous. Per the germline V gene, CDR1 is LNHDA and CDR2 is SQIVND (reference sequence). V was pared by 1 base and J by 1 base, with 8 bases between. The CDR3 totals 15 residues. DNA of the CDR3: TGTGCCAGTAGTATAGCTGAGTTTGCCAAAAACATTCAGTACTTC. Translated, it gives CASSIAEFAKNIQYF. The entire variable domain, with the rest obtained from reference TRBV19 and TRBJ2-4, is as follows: DGGITQSPKYLFRKEGQNVTLSCEQNLNHDAMYWYRQDPGQGLRLIYYSQIVNDFQKGDIAEGYSVSREKKESFPLTVTSAQKNPTAFYLCASSIAEFAKNIQYFGAGTRLSVL.

The J gene is TRBJ2-3, the V gene TRBV27; D is possibly TRBD2 (5 bases). V dropped 4 bases and J dropped 4 bases, with 12 bases sitting between them. Germline V gene lookup returns CDR1 MNHEY and CDR2 SMNVEV (reference sequence). The CDR3 contains 14 residues. The DNA for the CDR3 is TGTGCCAGCAGTTCTGGGCGGGCGGCAGATACGCAGTATTTT. It is translated as CASSSGRAADTQYF.

V is TRBV10-3 and J is TRBJ2-3; 7 bases are shared with TRBD2. V dropped 2 bases and J dropped 2; count of bases not matched to a gene: 7. Looked up from germline, CDR1 is ENHRY and CDR2 is SYGVKD. The CDR3 sequence is 16 residues long. CDR3 sequence: CAISEGFSGNTDTQYF. CDR3 coding DNA: TGTGCCATCAGTGAGGGGTTCAGCGGGAACACAGATACGCAGTATTTT.

This sequence joins TRBV7-9 and TRBJ2-2; the match to TRBD1 covers 8 bases. V shed 10 bases, J shed 1 base, and the junction held 11 bases outside the gene matches. This CDR3 region has 16 residues. CDR1 is SEHNR and CDR2 is FQNEAQ in the germline V gene (reference sequence). The CDR3, as DNA: TGTGCCACTACCCCCCAGGGACAGGAGAACACCGGGGAGCTGTTTTTT. It translates to CATTPQGQENTGELFF.

This rearrangement joins TRBV27 to TRBJ2-2; TRBD2 is a possible D gene (5 bases). The CDR3 sequence is 14 residues long. The V gene's germline CDR1 is MNHEY and CDR2 SMNVEV (reference sequence). V shed 6 bases and J shed 1 base, with 9 bases lying between them. The CDR3 DNA is TGTGCCAGCAGACGAGGGATGAACACCGGGGAGCTGTTTTTT. This encodes CASRRGMNTGELFF.

The genes are TRBV10-1 and TRBJ2-3, with 7 nucleotides matching TRBD2. V lost 3 bases to trimming and J lost 4 bases; unmatched junction nucleotides: 7. Germline CDR1 WNHNN, CDR2 SYGVQD (reference sequence). The CDR3 has 15 residues. The CDR3 region has the DNA TGCGCCAGCAGTGACCGTTCCCGGGGGGCAGATACGCAGTATTTT. It specifies CASSDRSRGADTQYF.

The chain carries TRBV30 and TRBJ1-1; D is unclear. The germline V and J ends were trimmed by 4 bases and 5 bases, with 14 bases remaining between them. The CDR3 is 13 residues long. Germline CDR1 is GTSNPN and CDR2 is SVGIG (reference sequence). CDR3 nucleotides: TGTGCCTGGACGCTACAGCTATTGACTGAAGCTTTCTTT. Translated, it gives CAWTLQLLTEAFF.

In DNA, the CDR3 is TGTGCCAGCAGCTCATCAGGGAAGGCCCTCTATGGCTACACCTTC. Translated: CASSSSGKALYGYTF. The gene calls are TRBV5-4 and TRBJ1-2; a possible D gene is TRBD1 (5 bases). Germline lookup yields CDR1 SGHNT and CDR2 YYREEE (reference sequence). This CDR3 has 15 residues. The ends were cut back, 3 bases at V and 4 bases at J, with 16 bases in the middle.

CDR3 nucleotide sequence: TGTGCCAGCAGCTTAGCGGTCGGGAGGCCCTTCTTC. Its translation is CASSLAVGRPFF. The rearrangement links TRBV7-2 to TRBJ2-1; the match to TRBD2 covers 7 bases. This CDR3 contains 12 residues. Germline lookup yields CDR1 SGHTA and CDR2 FQGNSA. V was pared by 0 bases and J by 16 bases, with 6 bases of the junction left unmatched.

This rearrangement joins TRBV5-1 to TRBJ2-7, with a tentative D call TRBD1 (6 bases). V was shortened by 4 bases and J by 0 bases, with 17 bases between the two germline ends. This CDR3 has 16 amino acids. The germline CDR1 and CDR2 sequences are SGHRS and YFSETQ. For the CDR3, the DNA is TGCGCCAGCAGCCCTGGGGACAACGTGAACTCCTACGAGCAGTACTTC. Protein product: CASSPGDNVNSYEQYF.

In nucleotides, the CDR3 is TGTGCCAGCAGCCCGCGCCCAGGGACCGGGGAGCTGTTTTTT. It yields the protein CASSPRPGTGELFF. The chain has TRBV7-3 and TRBJ2-2, with a weak D call TRBD1 (5 bases). Germline-derived CDR1 and CDR2 are SGHTA and FQGTGA. This CDR3 region has 14 residues. Trimming removed 5 bases at V and 5 bases at J, with 12 bases between. The full variable domain, rest sourced from reference TRBV7-3 and TRBJ2-2, is GAGVSQTPSNKVTEKGKYVELRCDPISGHTALYWYRQSLGQGPEFLIYFQGTGAADDSGLPNDRFFAVRPEGSVSTLKIQRTERGDSAVYLCASSPRPGTGELFFGEGSRLTVL.